Below, one T cell receptor beta chain is given with its context. Naive CD8 cells, CD45RO-negative and positively selected for CCR7, excluded terminally differentiated effector memory CD45RA+ cells. Only in-frame clones appear in the TCRdb table, and some are missing; sequencing was by immunoSEQ multiplex PCR. In the table there are under 850,000 clones, 92% of which are singletons. This specimen belongs to a study of shared clonotypes between healthy human individuals. Per germline, CDR1 SGHNT and CDR2 YYREEE (reference sequence). CDR3 length: 15 residues. Trimming cost V 0 bases and J 12 bases; bases outside gene matches: 4.

The rearrangement uses TRBV5-4 and TRBJ2-1, with TRBD2 matching over 15 bases. The sequencing input was naive CD8+ T cells sorted from blood. The receptor's source is a man younger than 45 in good health. CDR3 in amino acids: CASSLGGLAGGGQFF. CDR3 sequence (DNA): TGTGCCAGCAGCTTGGGGGGACTAGCGGGAGGCGGGCAGTTCTTC.